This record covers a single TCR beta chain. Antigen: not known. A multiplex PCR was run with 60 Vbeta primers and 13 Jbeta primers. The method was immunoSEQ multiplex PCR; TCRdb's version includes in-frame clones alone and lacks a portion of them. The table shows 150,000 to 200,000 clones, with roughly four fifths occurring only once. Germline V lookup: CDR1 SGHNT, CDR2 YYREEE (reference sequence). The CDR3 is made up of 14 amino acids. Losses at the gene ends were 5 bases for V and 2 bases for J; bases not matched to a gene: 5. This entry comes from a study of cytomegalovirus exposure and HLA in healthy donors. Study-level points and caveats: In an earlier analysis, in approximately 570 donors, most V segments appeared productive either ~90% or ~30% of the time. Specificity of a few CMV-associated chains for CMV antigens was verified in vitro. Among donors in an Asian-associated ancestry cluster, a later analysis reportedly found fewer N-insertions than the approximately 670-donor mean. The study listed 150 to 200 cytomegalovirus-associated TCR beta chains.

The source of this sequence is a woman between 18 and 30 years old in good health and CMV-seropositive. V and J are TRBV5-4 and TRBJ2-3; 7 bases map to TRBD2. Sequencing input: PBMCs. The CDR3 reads CASSWAGDTDTQYF. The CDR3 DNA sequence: TGTGCCAGCAGTTGGGCGGGGGACACAGATACGCAGTATTTT.